Sequencing of this T cell receptor (beta chain) was carried out in a study of blood T cell repertoires in COVID-19. Study information: The origin of the acute and convalescent COVID-19 samples was the United States, Italy and Spain. Sources were T cells, B-cell-depleted T cells, or PBMCs; the material itself was cDNA or gDNA.

V was clipped by 6 bases and J by 2 bases, with 10 bases between them. The CDR3 contains 13 residues. CDR1 is KGHSH and CDR2 is LQKENI in the germline V gene. As processed by the authors: By means of reference gene primer amplification, nucleated cell counts were estimated. Assay: immunoSEQ multiplex PCR; the TCRdb copy retains only in-frame clones and omits some. From that table come the V and J calls and clone size; the DNA was used to work out D and trimming. This table has more than 90,000 clones, around 83% appearing once. Sequencing used peripheral blood. This TCR was recovered from a man aged 40-49 years with acute or convalescent COVID-19. The rearrangement links TRBV18 to TRBJ2-5, with D tentatively TRBD2 (6 bases). CDR3 coding DNA: TGTGCCAGCTCCCAGACTAGACAAGAGACCCAGTACTTC. It yields the protein CASSQTRQETQYF.